The 24 T cell receptor beta chains presented below share a single source sample, sequenced in a study of blood T cell repertoires in COVID-19. The protocol was immunoSEQ multiplex PCR, while the TCRdb copy is restricted to in-frame clones and leaves out a portion. Here the sample spans around 140,000 clones, approximately 90% being singletons. The sample comprised peripheral blood. The receptors derive from a woman aged 50 to 65 with active or convalescent COVID-19.

The chain recombines TRBV4-1 with TRBJ2-3, with a weak D call TRBD2 (6 bases). Trimming removed 1 base from V and 2 bases from J, with 13 bases in between. Germline V CDR1 and CDR2: MGHRA, YSYEKL. There are 16 residues in the CDR3. CDR3 DNA sequence: TGCGCCAGCAGCCAAGGGGAGGACCACAACACAGATACGCAGTATTTT. This sequence encodes CASSQGEDHNTDTQYF.

This chain joins TRBV6-5 and TRBJ1-1; D remains ambiguous. V gave up 7 bases and J gave up 5 bases, with 14 bases separating them. The CDR3 totals 13 residues. Germline V gives CDR1 MNHEY, CDR2 SVGAGI. As DNA, the CDR3 is TGTGCCAGCACTGCCGGAGGGAGAACTGAAGCTTTCTTT. Encoded protein: CASTAGGRTEAFF.

The chain has TRBV6-2 or TRBV6-3 and TRBJ2-7, with TRBD1 identical over 8 bases. The CDR3 sequence is 16 residues long. The ends lost 0 bases at V and 0 bases at J; junction bases unmatched: 4. The germline gives CDR1 MNHEY, CDR2 SVGEGT. CDR3 nucleotides: TGTGCCAGCAGTTACTCGACGGGACAGGCCTCCTACGAGCAGTACTTC. Amino acid sequence: CASSYSTGQASYEQYF.

This clone was counted a few times. This sequence joins TRBV24-1 and TRBJ2-1; the match to TRBD2 covers 8 bases. With 0 bases clipped from V and 4 bases from J, the junction kept 1 base outside the gene matches. The CDR3 has 15 amino acids. CDR1 KGHDR and CDR2 SFDVKD come from the germline V gene. CDR3 protein: CATSDLTSGYNEQFF. The CDR3 DNA reads as TGTGCCACCAGTGATTTGACTAGCGGTTACAATGAGCAGTTCTTC.

The chain combines TRBV30 with TRBJ2-1; the D is unclear. The CDR3 is made up of 11 amino acids. Germline loops: CDR1 GTSNPN, CDR2 SVGIG (reference sequence). The V end was cut by 0 bases, the J end by 11 bases, with 8 bases between. CDR3 loop: CAWSVRVQQFF. The DNA for the CDR3 is TGTGCCTGGAGTGTACGGGTGCAGCAGTTCTTC.

The chain couples TRBV7-3 to TRBJ1-1; 9 nucleotides line up with TRBD1. Germline V gene data show CDR1 as SGHTA and CDR2 as FQGTGA. V shed 7 bases, J shed 0 bases, and the junction held 6 bases outside the gene matches. The CDR3 extends over 15 amino acids. In DNA form, the CDR3 reads TGTGCCAGCAACCAAGGGACAGGGCTGAACACTGAAGCTTTCTTT. Translated, it gives CASNQGTGLNTEAFF.

This sequence joins TRBV13 and TRBJ2-7, with 11 bases lining up with TRBD2. V lost 5 bases to trimming and J lost 5 bases; unmatched junction nucleotides: 8. The CDR3 is made up of 15 amino acids. Germline CDR1 is PRHDT and CDR2 is FYEKMQ (reference sequence). CDR3 sequence reads: CASSDRLAGPDEQYF. In nucleotides, the CDR3 is TGTGCCAGCAGCGACCGACTAGCGGGACCGGACGAGCAGTACTTC.

The rearrangement links TRBV19 to TRBJ2-5; TRBD2 is a possible D gene (6 bases). The length of the CDR3 is 13 residues. V dropped 5 bases and J dropped 4 bases, with 11 bases sitting between them. The germline CDR1 and CDR2 sequences are LNHDA and SQIVND (reference sequence). CDR3 loop: CASSPGTPETQYF. CDR3 in DNA: TGTGCCAGTAGTCCCGGGACTCCAGAGACCCAGTACTTC.

The rearrangement uses TRBV5-1 and TRBJ2-1, with D maybe TRBD1 (5 bases). V dropped 4 bases and J dropped 10 bases, with 21 bases sitting between them. There are 15 residues in the CDR3. Germline V CDR1 and CDR2: SGHRS, YFSETQ. The CDR3: CASSQGNLRVFEQFF. CDR3 in DNA: TGCGCCAGCAGCCAGGGAAATCTCAGGGTGTTCGAGCAGTTCTTC.

CDR3 DNA: TGTGCCTGGTCGAATCGGAGCGGGAGGGCCTTAACGAGTTCCTACGAGCAGTACTTC. This translates into CAWSNRSGRALTSSYEQYF. The genes are TRBV30 and TRBJ2-7; 10 bases are a match to TRBD2. The CDR3 covers 19 residues. The ends lost 5 bases at V and 1 base at J; junction bases unmatched: 20. CDR1 is GTSNPN and CDR2 is SVGIG in the germline V gene (reference sequence).

The CDR3, as DNA: TGTGCCAGCAGCTTAGGAGCTAGCGGGACTAGCACAGATACGCAGTATTTT. This translates into CASSLGASGTSTDTQYF. The V gene is TRBV11-3, the J gene TRBJ2-3, with 9 nucleotides matching TRBD2. This CDR3 has 17 residues. Germline V gene sequence: CDR1 SGHNT, CDR2 YENEEA. Losses at the gene ends were 1 base for V and 0 bases for J; bases not matched to a gene: 5.

V is TRBV6-5 and J is TRBJ2-7; 7 bases agree with TRBD1. Germline V gives CDR1 MNHEY, CDR2 SVGAGI. This CDR3 is 13 amino acids long. V was clipped by 7 bases and J by 2 bases; unmatched bases: 5. The CDR3 DNA reads TGTGCCAGCACCCGAGGACAGGCCTACGAGCAGTACTTC. Translated: CASTRGQAYEQYF.

Regarding this clone: The same CDR3 arises from other DNA sequences in this sample as well. The chain links TRBV9 to TRBJ2-3, with TRBD2 matching over 10 bases. Per germline, CDR1 SGDLS and CDR2 YYNGEE. V was pared by 0 bases and J by 0 bases, with 1 base of the junction left unmatched. The CDR3 has 16 amino acids. The CDR3 sequence is CASSVGTSGSTDTQYF. CDR3 DNA: TGTGCCAGCAGCGTAGGGACTAGCGGAAGCACAGATACGCAGTATTTT.

The chain recombines TRBV4-2 with TRBJ1-2, with 9 bases that match TRBD1. The CDR3 spans 15 residues. Germline values: CDR1 LGHNA, CDR2 YNFKEQ. V trimming: 5 bases; J trimming: 5 bases; junction bases outside the gene matches: 9. As DNA, the CDR3 is TGTGCCAGCAGCGCAGTGAGGGACAGGGCGTATGGCTACACCTTC. Translating gives CASSAVRDRAYGYTF.

V and J are TRBV7-9 and TRBJ1-2; 8 nucleotides line up with TRBD1. The CDR3 extends over 16 amino acids. J lost 0 bases, V lost 4 bases, and 7 bases had no gene match. CDR1 is SEHNR and CDR2 is FQNEAQ in the germline V gene (reference sequence). CDR3: CASSYRQGQANYGYTF. DNA for the CDR3: TGTGCCAGCAGCTACAGACAGGGACAGGCTAACTATGGCTACACCTTC. The variable domain in full, with the rest retrieved from reference TRBV7-9 and TRBJ1-2, is DTGVSQNPRHKITKRGQNVTFRCDPISEHNRLYWYRQTLGQGPEFLTYFQNEAQLEKSRLLSDRFSAERPKGSFSTLEIQRTEQGDSAMYLCASSYRQGQANYGYTFGSGTRLTVV.

There are many counts of this clone. The chain is built from TRBV19 and TRBJ1-5, with 10 bases that match TRBD1. This CDR3 comprises 17 residues. V lost 3 bases to trimming and J lost 2 bases; unmatched junction nucleotides: 7. Germline values: CDR1 LNHDA, CDR2 SQIVND (reference sequence). The chain's CDR3 is CASSILGGTGGNQPQHF. CDR3 nucleotide sequence: TGTGCCAGTAGTATCCTCGGAGGGACAGGGGGCAATCAGCCCCAGCATTTT. Complete variable domain (other parts from reference TRBV19 and TRBJ1-5): DGGITQSPKYLFRKEGQNVTLSCEQNLNHDAMYWYRQDPGQGLRLIYYSQIVNDFQKGDIAEGYSVSREKKESFPLTVTSAQKNPTAFYLCASSILGGTGGNQPQHFGDGTRLSIL.

The chain combines TRBV27 with TRBJ2-7; the match to TRBD2 covers 8 bases. Germline-derived CDR1 and CDR2 are MNHEY and SMNVEV (reference sequence). V gave up 3 bases and J gave up 5 bases; unmatched junction bases: 3. The CDR3 totals 13 residues. CDR3 loop: CASSFGRADEQYF. The CDR3 DNA follows: TGTGCCAGCAGTTTCGGGAGGGCGGACGAGCAGTACTTC.

The V gene is TRBV6-2 or TRBV6-3, the J gene TRBJ2-7, with D unresolved. The CDR3 loop spans 14 amino acids. With 4 bases removed from V and 2 bases from J, the gap between germline ends came to 12 bases. Germline V gene sequence: CDR1 MNHEY, CDR2 SVGEGT. The CDR3 spells CASSFLFPAYEQYF. Here the CDR3 DNA reads TGTGCCAGCAGTTTCCTCTTCCCTGCCTACGAGCAGTACTTC.

Written as DNA, the CDR3 is TGTGCCAGCAGCGTAGCCCTAGGGGGATGGTATGGCTACACCTTC. This gives the protein CASSVALGGWYGYTF. This chain joins TRBV9 and TRBJ1-2; D possibly corresponds to TRBD1 (6 bases). The CDR3 is 15 residues long. Per germline, CDR1 SGDLS and CDR2 YYNGEE. V dropped 0 bases and J dropped 5 bases, with 14 bases sitting between them.

The chain recombines TRBV21-1 with TRBJ2-7; the table gives TRBD2 as D, unverified against the DNA. TRBV21-1 is a pseudogene locus. The CDR3 has 19 residues. The CDR3 here is CASSSFMGGGGISSYEQYF. CDR3 DNA sequence: TGTGCCAGCAGCAGCTTCATGGGCGGGGGGGGAATCAGCTCCTACGAGCAGTACTTC.

The CDR3 is CSVASGSSYEQYF. The CDR3 DNA reads TGCAGCGTTGCGAGCGGGAGCTCCTACGAGCAGTACTTC. The V gene is TRBV29-1, the J gene TRBJ2-7; 8 positions match TRBD2. Germline values: CDR1 SQVTM, CDR2 ANQGSEA. This CDR3 region has 13 residues. The V segment lost 4 bases and the J segment 0 bases; nucleotides outside the gene matches: 2.

This clone was seen only a few times. The chain combines TRBV21-1 with TRBJ1-4. TRBV21-1 is marked as a pseudogene. This CDR3 is built from 15 residues. CDR3 coding DNA: TGTGCCAGCAGCAAAGGAACGAGGGTTAATGAAAAACTGTTTTTT. Translated: CASSKGTRVNEKLFF.

V gene TRBV10-3 combines with J gene TRBJ1-5; 8 nucleotides align to TRBD1. The J segment lost 4 bases and the V segment lost 5 bases, leaving 7 bases of the junction unmatched. Germline V gives CDR1 ENHRY, CDR2 SYGVKD. The CDR3 is made up of 15 amino acids. CDR3 amino acids: CAISPGQEQNQPQHF. In DNA form, the CDR3 reads TGTGCCATCAGTCCGGGACAGGAGCAAAATCAGCCCCAGCATTTT.

The chain is built from TRBV28 and TRBJ1-5; D is undetermined. V lost 1 base, J lost 3 bases, and 13 bases lay in between. Per germline, CDR1 MDHEN and CDR2 SYDVKM. The CDR3 consists of 16 residues. The DNA for the CDR3 is TGTGCCAGCAGTTTATTTCGGGAGGGAACCAATCAGCCCCAGCATTTT. This gives the protein CASSLFREGTNQPQHF.